These T cell receptor beta chains were read from a single sample in a study of blood T cell repertoires in COVID-19. Produced via immunoSEQ multiplex PCR; TCRdb's table is partial and in-frame only. The repertoire holds a few hundred thousand clones, with around 81% as singletons. Sequenced: PBMCs or T cells enriched from blood (not recorded which). All receptors derive from a woman in her 40s with acute COVID-19. The CDR3 runs from the conserved cysteine through the conserved F or W. Each record gives: CDR3 length, D gene, clone size, V gene, J gene, CDR3 protein. A D gene is named only where the DNA matches it firmly. Clone size appears in some rows only: once, few, many, or a class for an expanded clone.

length: 11
D: -
size: few
V: TRBV20-1
J: TRBJ1-6
CDR3: CSASRGSPLHF

length: 13
D: -
size: -
V: TRBV7-2
J: TRBJ2-5
CDR3: CASSFEGGETQYF

length: 15
D: TRBD2
size: -
V: TRBV5-4
J: TRBJ2-3
CDR3: CASSLSGTRTDTQYF

length: 16
D: -
size: -
V: TRBV5-1
J: TRBJ2-3
CDR3: CASSLGTRRVPDTQYF

length: 15
D: -
size: -
V: TRBV7-3
J: TRBJ2-4
CDR3: CASSSPTTSKNIQYF

length: 14
D: TRBD1
size: -
V: TRBV28
J: TRBJ1-4
CDR3: CASRARGPLKELFF

length: 11
D: -
size: few
V: TRBV6-5
J: TRBJ1-1
CDR3: CASRQGIRAFF

length: 13
D: -
size: -
V: TRBV7-6
J: TRBJ1-6
CDR3: CASSYRAYSPLHF

length: 16
D: TRBD1
size: -
V: TRBV20-1
J: TRBJ2-7
CDR3: CSASVTRTGGSYEQYF

length: 15
D: -
size: -
V: TRBV24-1
J: TRBJ2-5
CDR3: CATSDVDSSAETQYF

length: 15
D: -
size: -
V: TRBV25-1
J: TRBJ2-5
CDR3: CASSETGRGEETQYF

length: 15
D: -
size: -
V: TRBV11-2
J: TRBJ2-3
CDR3: CASSLVSSSTDTQYF

length: 15
D: TRBD2
size: -
V: TRBV10-3
J: TRBJ2-3
CDR3: CAISVRGGGTDTQYF

length: 14
D: TRBD1
size: -
V: TRBV2
J: TRBJ1-5
CDR3: CASTDRGSNQPQHF

length: 15
D: -
size: -
V: TRBV3-1/TRBV3-2
J: TRBJ2-5
CDR3: CASSQDLASQETQYF

length: 15
D: TRBD1
size: -
V: TRBV6-5
J: TRBJ1-5
CDR3: CASRKQGAWGQPQHF

length: 14
D: -
size: -
V: TRBV5-4
J: TRBJ2-1
CDR3: CASSLWGGYNEQFF

length: 14
D: -
size: -
V: TRBV11-2
J: TRBJ1-3
CDR3: CASSRGMEDDTIYF

length: 14
D: TRBD1
size: -
V: TRBV6-1
J: TRBJ2-7
CDR3: CASSETGANYEQYF

length: 13
D: -
size: -
V: TRBV12-3/TRBV12-4
J: TRBJ2-5
CDR3: CASSPGNQETQYF

length: 14
D: -
size: -
V: TRBV7-2
J: TRBJ1-6
CDR3: CASSLTRGNSPLHF

length: 12
D: -
size: -
V: TRBV30
J: TRBJ1-4
CDR3: CAWSVQLEKLFF

length: 17
D: TRBD1
size: once
V: TRBV19
J: TRBJ2-3
CDR3: CASSIHGQGGLGDTQYF

length: 15
D: TRBD1
size: -
V: TRBV5-4
J: TRBJ1-1
CDR3: CASRPRQGYNTEAFF

length: 15
D: TRBD1
size: -
V: TRBV14
J: TRBJ1-6
CDR3: CASSPMDRDNSPLHF

length: 17
D: -
size: -
V: TRBV19
J: TRBJ2-5
CDR3: CASSIIPTSTATETQYF

length: 15
D: -
size: -
V: TRBV11-2
J: TRBJ2-7
CDR3: CASSLGPGFEYEQYF

length: 12
D: TRBD1
size: -
V: TRBV12-5
J: TRBJ2-5
CDR3: CASGRDSGTQYF

length: 11
D: -
size: -
V: TRBV12-3/TRBV12-4
J: TRBJ1-3
CDR3: CASSFRDTIYF

length: 12
D: -
size: -
V: TRBV2
J: TRBJ2-3
CDR3: CASRRVADTQYF

length: 13
D: -
size: few
V: TRBV27
J: TRBJ1-5
CDR3: CASSLWGGQPQHF

length: 14
D: -
size: -
V: TRBV18
J: TRBJ1-3
CDR3: CASSLDNSGNTIYF

length: 16
D: TRBD2
size: -
V: TRBV4-1
J: TRBJ2-3
CDR3: CASSQGSGRYTDTQYF

length: 16
D: TRBD1
size: -
V: TRBV7-9
J: TRBJ2-1
CDR3: CASSLAGQGARGMKFF